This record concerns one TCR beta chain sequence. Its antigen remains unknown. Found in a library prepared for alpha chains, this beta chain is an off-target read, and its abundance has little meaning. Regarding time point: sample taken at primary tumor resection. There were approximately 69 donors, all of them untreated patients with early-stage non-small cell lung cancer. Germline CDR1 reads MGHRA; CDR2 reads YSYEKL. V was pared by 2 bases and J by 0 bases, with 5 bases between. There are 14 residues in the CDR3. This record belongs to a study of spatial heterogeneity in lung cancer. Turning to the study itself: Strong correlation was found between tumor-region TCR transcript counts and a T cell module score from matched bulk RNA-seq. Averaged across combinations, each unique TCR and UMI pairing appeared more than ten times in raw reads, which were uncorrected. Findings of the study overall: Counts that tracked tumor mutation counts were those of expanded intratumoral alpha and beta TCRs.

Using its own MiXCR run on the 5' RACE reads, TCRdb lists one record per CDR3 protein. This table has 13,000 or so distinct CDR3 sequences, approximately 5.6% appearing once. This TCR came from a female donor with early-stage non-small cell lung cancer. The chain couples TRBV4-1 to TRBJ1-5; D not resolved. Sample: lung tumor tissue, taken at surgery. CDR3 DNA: TGCGCCAGCAGCCAACCGGTTAGCAATCAGCCCCAGCATTTT. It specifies CASSQPVSNQPQHF.